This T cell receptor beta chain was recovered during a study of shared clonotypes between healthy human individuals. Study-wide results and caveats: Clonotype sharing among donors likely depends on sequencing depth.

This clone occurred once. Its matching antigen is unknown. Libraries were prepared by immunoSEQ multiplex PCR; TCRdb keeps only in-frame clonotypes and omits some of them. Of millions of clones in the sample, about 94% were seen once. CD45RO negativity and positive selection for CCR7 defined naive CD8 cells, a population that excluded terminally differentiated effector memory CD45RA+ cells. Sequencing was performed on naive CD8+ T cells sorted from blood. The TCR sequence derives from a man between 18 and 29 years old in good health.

DNA of the CDR3: TGCAGCGTTGAAACCACAGGGTTTCAAGAGACCCAGTACTTC. It is translated as CSVETTGFQETQYF. This rearrangement joins TRBV29-1 to TRBJ2-5; perhaps TRBD1 as D (6 bases). Per the germline V gene, CDR1 is SQVTM and CDR2 is ANQGSEA. The CDR3 spans 14 residues. Deletions cut 2 bases from V and 2 bases from J, with 12 bases between.